Listed below are T cell receptor beta chains from one sample, sequenced in a study of shared clonotypes between healthy human individuals. Profiled with immunoSEQ multiplex PCR; TCRdb holds only in-frame clones, not every one. The table includes about 580,000 clones, 95% to 98% detected once. Sample: naive CD8+ T cells sorted from blood. These receptors were collected from a man aged 25-40 years in good health. CDR3s include the opening cysteine and the closing phenylalanine or tryptophan. Only part of the rows carry a size: once, few, many, or a class if the clone is expanded.

v_call	cdr3_length	j_call	clone_size	cdr3_aa
TRBV9	15	TRBJ2-4	-	CASSVEGTGVNIQYF
TRBV4-3	15	TRBJ2-1	-	CASSPGLAGSNEQFF
TRBV14	19	TRBJ2-1	once	CASSQRSQSTHRTYNEQFF
TRBV19	13	TRBJ1-5	-	CASSRGRDQPQHF
TRBV28	13	TRBJ2-3	-	CASSGRAVYTQYF
TRBV7-9	15	TRBJ2-7	-	CASNNLAGAIYEQYF
TRBV29-1	12	TRBJ2-3	-	CSVPKGVGTQYF
TRBV5-1	11	TRBJ2-2	-	CASSPDRELFF
TRBV13	16	TRBJ2-4	-	CASSLGPSEAKNIQYF
TRBV6-1	14	TRBJ2-7	-	CASSEEDLADEQYF
TRBV2	14	TRBJ2-5	-	CASREQGARETQYF
TRBV28	16	TRBJ2-2	once	CASSPMGRYGDGELFF
TRBV4-1	16	TRBJ2-3	-	CASSPQTGKSTDTQYF
TRBV5-4	15	TRBJ2-2	-	CASSFFPGDSGELFF
TRBV5-5	14	TRBJ1-2	-	CASSLTGGLYGYTF
TRBV7-9	12	TRBJ2-7	-	CASSLGVNSTYF
TRBV7-9	15	TRBJ2-3	-	CASSPQGTDTDTQYF
TRBV13	12	TRBJ2-7	-	CASSQRPGEQYF
TRBV27	17	TRBJ2-7	-	CASRPGGGLEATYEQYF
TRBV13	17	TRBJ2-7	-	CASSSRKELAGEEEQYF
TRBV18	15	TRBJ1-1	-	CASSPETATNTEAFF
TRBV18	17	TRBJ1-4	-	CASSPQAETGVFEKLFF
TRBV25-1	14	TRBJ1-4	once	CASSESQGYEKLFF
TRBV6-5	15	TRBJ2-7	-	CASRNGPAEAYEQYF
TRBV27	14	TRBJ2-7	-	CASSVAGGIMEQYF
TRBV7-8	14	TRBJ1-4	-	CASRERDPGEKLFF
TRBV5-6	14	TRBJ2-7	once	CASSAGTGAYEQYF
TRBV19	13	TRBJ2-7	-	CASSSGLSYEQYF
TRBV7-9	14	TRBJ1-1	-	CASSLDSRASEAFF
TRBV7-9	13	TRBJ2-7	-	CASSPQGGYEQYF
TRBV11-2	16	TRBJ2-1	-	CASSLLAGSSYNEQFF
TRBV5-4	14	TRBJ2-7	-	CASSLGQGIYEQYF
TRBV9	16	TRBJ2-1	-	CASSGGTQAIYNEQFF
TRBV5-6	13	TRBJ2-5	-	CASRGGMQETQYF
TRBV11-2	19	TRBJ1-2	-	CASSHTTNVAGKQAYGYTF
TRBV6-1	16	TRBJ2-1	-	CASSDLGRMAYNEQFF
TRBV19	13	TRBJ1-5	-	CASSIPGNQPQHF
TRBV5-6	13	TRBJ1-1	-	CASSSTLNTEAFF
TRBV4-1	16	TRBJ2-5	-	CASSQEWTGGQETQYF
TRBV6-6	14	TRBJ2-7	-	CASSGDTLLYEQYF
TRBV12-5	12	TRBJ2-7	-	CASGYGSYEQYF
TRBV7-9	12	TRBJ2-7	-	CASSDETYEQYF
TRBV5-8	16	TRBJ1-1	-	CASSLALNSANTEAFF
TRBV7-9	16	TRBJ1-2	-	CASSFFIGQGNHGYTF
TRBV15	14	TRBJ2-7	-	CATSSDIRGYEQYF
TRBV28	16	TRBJ2-3	-	CASSPGRVSSTDTQYF
TRBV10-1	16	TRBJ1-4	-	CASSEERTGGAGKLFF
TRBV5-6	17	TRBJ2-7	-	CASSFEGLAGAYYEQYF
TRBV27	15	TRBJ2-7	-	CASSLLAGQDSEQYF
TRBV11-2	14	TRBJ2-1	-	CASSAEISYNEQFF
TRBV13	15	TRBJ2-7	-	CASSFSAGVNDEQYF
TRBV6-5	14	TRBJ1-1	-	CASSYSQGYTEAFF
TRBV4-1	16	TRBJ2-2	-	CASSQDFVLGTGELFF
TRBV18	16	TRBJ2-5	-	CASSPLFGDSEETQYF
TRBV27	17	TRBJ2-2	-	CASSPFGWGQVAGELFF
TRBV4-3	17	TRBJ1-1	-	CASSQDGTTEKNTEAFF
TRBV7-9	11	TRBJ1-1	-	CAVHDNTEAFF
TRBV5-1	13	TRBJ2-7	-	CATRLGVSYEQYF
TRBV19	15	TRBJ2-7	-	CASSIGGASYYEQYF